The entry below describes one TCR beta chain. What it recognizes is unknown. This may be a read error: a much more frequent sequence differs by one nucleotide. This sample is drawn from a study of T cells in Graves' hyperthyroidism and ophthalmopathy. Study-wide background: At initial diagnosis, before any treatment had begun, peripheral blood was obtained.

The study, taken as a whole, reports: Blood also showed most of the thyroid clonotypes that were expanded above 0.001. Ophthalmopathy was predicted by the model a median of roughly 6.6 months ahead of onset.

Between the trimmed V and J ends, which lost 3 bases and 3 bases, there was a span of 17 bases. There are 16 residues in the CDR3. In germline, CDR1 is WSHSY, CDR2 SAAADI. RNA transcripts gave rise to amplified TCR beta CDR3 regions. The primer set for the first-round RT-PCR of the TCR CDR3 was HTBI. MiXCR, run by TCRdb on the multiplex PCR reads, gives a single entry per CDR3 protein. The sample consists of about 840,000 distinct CDR3 sequences, 38% of them appearing once. Diagnosis relied on clinical symptoms, serum thyroxine and TRAb, thyroid ultrasound and orbital computed tomography. Sample: blood. V is TRBV10-2 and J is TRBJ1-1; tentatively, D is TRBD1 (6 bases). This clonotype originated in a man younger than 35 with Graves' hyperthyroidism. The CDR3 DNA reads as TGCGCCAGCAGTGAAGGGGACAAGGCAACTTACACTGAAGCTTTCTTT. It specifies CASSEGDKATYTEAFF.